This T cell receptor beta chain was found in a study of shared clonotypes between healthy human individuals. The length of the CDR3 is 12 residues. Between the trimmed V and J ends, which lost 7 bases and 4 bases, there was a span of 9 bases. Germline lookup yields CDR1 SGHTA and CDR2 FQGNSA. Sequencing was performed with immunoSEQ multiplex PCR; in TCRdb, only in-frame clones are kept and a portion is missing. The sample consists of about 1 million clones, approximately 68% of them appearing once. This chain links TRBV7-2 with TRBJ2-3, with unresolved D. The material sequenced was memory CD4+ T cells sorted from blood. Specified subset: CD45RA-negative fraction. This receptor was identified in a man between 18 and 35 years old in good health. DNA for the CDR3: TGTGCCAGCACTTCCCCCCCAGATACGCAGTATTTT. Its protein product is CASTSPPDTQYF.